Each of the 26 T cell receptor beta chains below was sequenced from the same sample in a study of T cell clonality in common variable immunodeficiency. Sequencing was performed with immunoSEQ multiplex PCR; in TCRdb, only in-frame clones are kept and a portion is missing. The sample holds approximately 81,000 clones, and no clone turns up only once. The sample consisted of peripheral blood mononuclear cells. These TCRs come from a person aged 18-69 years in good health.

In this sample, this clone turned up many times. CDR3 DNA, as far as it was read: TGTGCCAGCAGTTTCGGAAGCGCTCAAGAGACC. Translated: CASSFGSAQET. From start to end, the CDR3 is CASSFGSAQETQYF. V gene TRBV7-2 combines with J gene TRBJ2-5; D is uncertain. The read finishes 3 residues shy of the CDR3 end, and the germline J gene is used to complete it. CDR1 and CDR2 (germline): SGHTA, FQGNSA. Deletions cut 6 bases from V and 2 bases from J, with 13 bases between. The length of the CDR3 is 14 residues. Full variable domain (missing parts from reference TRBV7-2 and TRBJ2-5): GAGVSQSPSNKVTEKGKDVELRCDPISGHTALYWYRQSLGQGLEFLIYFQGNSAPDKSGLPSDRFSAERTGGSVSTLTIQRTQQEDSAVYLCASSFGSAQETQYFGPGTRLLVL.

This clone was counted many times. Here the CDR3 reads CASKIAGGSYNEQFF. The sequenced CDR3 bases are TGTGCCAGTAAAATAGCGGGAGGCTCCTACAATGAG. The chain employs TRBV19 and TRBJ2-1, with 10 bases aligning to TRBD2. Read coverage stops 3 residues before the CDR3 terminus; the germline J gene supplies the remainder. With V trimmed by 7 bases and J by 0 bases, 3 bases remained unmatched. Germline assignment: CDR1 LNHDA and CDR2 SQIVND (reference sequence). The CDR3 is 15 amino acids.

Many counts were recorded for this clone. The CDR3 is cut off 3 residues early in the read; its end comes from the germline J gene. V usage is TRBV12-3 or TRBV12-4 and J usage is TRBJ2-5; 12 positions match TRBD2. The V segment lost 4 bases and the J segment 7 bases; nucleotides outside the gene matches: 10. This CDR3 is built from 16 residues. CDR3 bases read: TGTGCCAGCAGTTCCGCACTAGCGGGAGGATCAGTGACC. It codes for CASSSALAGGSVT. The complete CDR3 sequence is CASSSALAGGSVTQYF.

This clone was counted at least ten times. The CDR3 end falls 3 residues outside the read, so it is completed with the germline J gene. The chain is built from TRBV13 and TRBJ2-7, with 11 nucleotides matching TRBD2. J lost 5 bases, V lost 5 bases, and 8 bases had no gene match. This CDR3 has 15 residues. Germline V gene sequence: CDR1 PRHDT, CDR2 FYEKMQ (reference sequence). CDR3 protein: CASSETGTSGDEQYF. The CDR3 DNA, read in part, is TGTGCCAGCAGCGAAACCGGGACTAGCGGTGACGAG.

Ten or more counts support this clone. The CDR3 end lies 3 residues beyond the end of the read and is filled in from the germline J gene. The chain combines TRBV5-1 with TRBJ1-4; perhaps TRBD1 as D (6 bases). Trimming shortened V by 5 bases and J by 8 bases, and 13 bases separated the two germline ends. The CDR3 consists of 13 residues. The germline CDR1 and CDR2 sequences are SGHRS and YFSETQ. CDR3 DNA, as far as it was read: TGCGCCAGCAGGACCGACAGGCTAGAAAAA. It translates to CASRTDRLEK. From start to end, the CDR3 is CASRTDRLEKLFF.

This clone was recorded at least ten times. The CDR3 end lies 3 residues beyond the end of the read and is filled in from the germline J gene. This chain joins TRBV20-1 and TRBJ1-5, with TRBD1 as a possible D gene (5 bases). CDR3 length: 15 amino acids. The germline CDR1 and CDR2 sequences are DFQATT and SNEGSKA (reference sequence). Trimming removed 1 base from V and 4 bases from J, with 14 bases in between. The chain's CDR3 is CSARGPTGGNQPQHF. The CDR3 bases that were read are TGCAGTGCTAGAGGCCCCACCGGGGGTAATCAGCCC.

This clone was picked up many times. The read terminates 3 residues ahead of where the CDR3 ends, so the germline J gene completes it. This rearrangement joins TRBV12-3 or TRBV12-4 to TRBJ2-7; D may be TRBD1 (5 bases). This CDR3 has 16 residues. Trimming pared 3 bases from V and 3 bases from J, leaving 18 bases between. The DNA read from the CDR3 is TGTGCCAGCAGTTTCCCGGCCAGGGATCCCTTCTACGAG. It translates to CASSFPARDPFYE. From start to end, the CDR3 is CASSFPARDPFYEQYF.

This clone has ten or more counts. The read halts 3 residues ahead of the CDR3 end, with the missing end drawn from the germline J gene. V usage is TRBV20-1 and J usage is TRBJ2-1; TRBD2 matches 9 bases. V lost 4 bases and J lost 8; bases outside the gene matches: 9. Germline V gene sequence: CDR1 DFQATT, CDR2 SNEGSKA (reference sequence). The CDR3 runs to 14 residues. The CDR3 bases that were read are TGCAGTGCTACCGGGACTAGCTCTCTGGATGAG. Its translation is CSATGTSSLDE. The whole CDR3 protein reads CSATGTSSLDEQFF.

This clone has ten or more counts. The chain's CDR3 is CASSPGGRTGELFF. CDR3 bases read: TGTGCCAGCAGTCCAGGGGGGCGGACCGGGGAG. V gene TRBV11-3 combines with J gene TRBJ2-2; TRBD1 might be the D (7 bases). The read halts 3 residues ahead of the CDR3 end, with the missing end drawn from the germline J gene. V lost 6 bases, J lost 5 bases, and 13 bases lay in between. The length of the CDR3 is 14 residues. In germline, CDR1 is SGHNT, CDR2 YENEEA. The full variable domain, rest sourced from reference TRBV11-3 and TRBJ2-2, is EAGVVQSPRYKIIEKKQPVAFWCNPISGHNTLYWYLQNLGQGPELLIRYENEEAVDDSQLPKDRFSAERLKGVDSTLKIQPAELGDSAVYLCASSPGGRTGELFFGEGSRLTVL.

This clone was found many times. Read sequence stops 3 residues before the CDR3 end, and the germline J gene provides the missing end. The chain carries TRBV9 and TRBJ2-1, with D unclear. The V end was cut by 3 bases, the J end by 6 bases, with 10 bases between. Per the germline V gene, CDR1 is SGDLS and CDR2 is YYNGEE. This CDR3 is 13 amino acids long. The chain's CDR3 is CASSDGPFNEQFF. Partial CDR3 DNA: TGTGCCAGCAGCGATGGGCCTTTCAATGAG.

This clone was counted many times. CDR3 in amino acids: CSASTSGMTDTQYF. Incomplete CDR3 DNA: TGCAGTGCTAGTACTAGCGGCATGACAGATACG. The V call is TRBV20-1, the J call TRBJ2-3; 8 positions agree with TRBD2. Read data end 3 residues before the CDR3 end; the end is taken from the germline J gene. The trim removed 3 bases at V and 3 bases at J, leaving 5 bases unmatched. There are 14 residues in the CDR3. CDR1 is DFQATT, CDR2 SNEGSKA, per germline (reference sequence).

In regard to this clone: The read halts 3 residues ahead of the CDR3 end, with the missing end drawn from the germline J gene. The chain joins TRBV20-1 to TRBJ2-7, with D perhaps matching TRBD1 (5 bases). Germline V gene data show CDR1 as DFQATT and CDR2 as SNEGSKA (reference sequence). This CDR3 has 11 amino acids. V was pared by 6 bases and J by 3 bases, with 9 bases between. Incomplete CDR3 DNA: TGCAGTGCCGAAGACAGCTACGAG. This codes for CSAEDSYE. The complete CDR3 protein is CSAEDSYEQYF.

This clone was seen ten or more times. Read sequence stops 3 residues before the CDR3 end, and the germline J gene provides the missing end. The chain recombines TRBV19 with TRBJ1-5; weak D call: TRBD1 (6 bases). The CDR3 loop spans 16 amino acids. The V end was cut by 7 bases, the J end by 0 bases, with 16 bases between. Germline V CDR1 and CDR2: LNHDA, SQIVND (reference sequence). The CDR3 bases that were read are TGTGCCAGTAAAATGTCAGGGGCCCGTAGCAATCAGCCC. Protein: CASKMSGARSNQP. The entire CDR3 protein reads CASKMSGARSNQPQHF.

This clone occurred many times. The CDR3 end lies 3 residues beyond the end of the read and is filled in from the germline J gene. The chain couples TRBV7-3 to TRBJ1-6; no firm D call. The CDR3 covers 13 residues. Germline CDR1 and CDR2: SGHTA and FQGTGA. The V end lost 2 bases, the J end lost 11 bases, and 10 bases lay between the germline ends. This CDR3 reads CASSLLPEAPLHF. The DNA read from the CDR3 is TGTGCCAGCAGCTTATTACCAGAAGCACCC.

This clone was observed many times. The read ends 3 residues early relative to the CDR3; the germline J gene fills the gap. The chain has TRBV18 and TRBJ1-2; no reliable D call. There are 11 residues in the CDR3. In germline, CDR1 is KGHSH, CDR2 LQKENI. The sequenced part of the CDR3 DNA is TGTGCCAGCTCACCCTCGGTCGGC. Encoded protein: CASSPSVG. The CDR3 reads in full as CASSPSVGYTF. Filled out from reference TRBV18 and TRBJ1-2, the complete variable domain reads NAGVMQNPRHLVRRRGQEARLRCSPMKGHSHVYWYRQLPEEGLKFMVYLQKENIIDESGMPKERFSAEFPKEGPSILRIQQVVRGDSAAYFCASSPSVGYTFGSGTRLTVV.

This clone was counted many times. A junction end diverges from the germline sequence, so it may reflect a read error. The read gets to within 3 residues of the CDR3 end, and the germline J gene fills in the rest. The V gene is TRBV4-2, the J gene TRBJ1-3, with D maybe TRBD1 (5 bases). Looked up from germline, CDR1 is LGHNA and CDR2 is YNFKEQ. The CDR3 is 16 residues long. The CDR3 region is CASSQDLVTVGNTIYF. The part of the CDR3 DNA that was read is TGCGCCAGCAGCCAAGATCTGGTGACAGTTGGAAACACC.

The sample holds many counts of this clone. The read ends 3 residues before the CDR3 terminus; that terminus is restored from the germline J gene. The gene calls are TRBV29-1 and TRBJ2-1; TRBD2 aligns across 13 bases. Germline loops: CDR1 SQVTM, CDR2 ANQGSEA. This CDR3 contains 15 residues. With 6 bases clipped from V and 8 bases from J, the junction kept 10 bases outside the gene matches. The part of the CDR3 DNA that was read is TGCAGCGTGGTACTACTAGCGGGAGGGCCTTATGAG. Amino acids: CSVVLLAGGPYE. The CDR3 reads in full as CSVVLLAGGPYEQFF.

This clone was observed many times. The CDR3 end lies 3 residues beyond the end of the read and is filled in from the germline J gene. The chain employs TRBV18 and TRBJ2-7, with TRBD2 matching 8 bases. CDR1 and CDR2 (germline): KGHSH, LQKENI. The ends lost 3 bases at V and 5 bases at J; junction bases unmatched: 12. This CDR3 is 16 amino acids long. Partial CDR3 DNA: TGTGCCAGCTCACCCGGCGCCAGCGGGAGCCCCCACGAG. Translated, it gives CASSPGASGSPHE. The full CDR3 protein is CASSPGASGSPHEQYF.

This clone was counted ten times or more. The DNA ends 3 residues before the CDR3 does, and the rest of the CDR3 is filled in from the germline J gene. The chain joins TRBV5-1 to TRBJ1-4; 8 bases align to TRBD1. Germline trimming cut 6 bases from V and 8 bases from J; bases unmatched to any gene: 12. CDR1 is SGHRS, CDR2 YFSETQ, per germline. The CDR3 is 15 amino acids. The DNA read from the CDR3 is TGCGCCAGCACCATCTCAGGGGGCGCGGGGGAAAAA. It encodes CASTISGGAGEK. The entire CDR3 is CASTISGGAGEKLFF.

This clone was recorded at least ten times. Read sequence stops 3 residues before the CDR3 end, and the germline J gene provides the missing end. This chain links TRBV20-1 with TRBJ1-1; D unclear. V was clipped by 6 bases and J by 0 bases, with 14 bases between them. The germline V gene has CDR1 DFQATT and CDR2 SNEGSKA (reference sequence). The CDR3 covers 14 residues. The CDR3 DNA, read in part, is TGCAGTGCCATAGAGTTAGGGCTGAACACTGAA. Translating gives CSAIELGLNTE. The complete CDR3 reads CSAIELGLNTEAFF.

By frequency in the sample, this clone is medium-sized. The missing CDR3 end, 3 residues past where the read stops, is filled in from the germline J gene. The gene calls are TRBV5-1 and TRBJ2-4, with 10 bases aligning to TRBD1. V gave up 4 bases and J gave up 9 bases; unmatched junction bases: 16. Germline-derived CDR1 and CDR2 are SGHRS and YFSETQ. This CDR3 spans 17 amino acids. CDR3 DNA (partial): TGCGCCAGCAGCCCGATTCACGGGGGGACAGGGGAGGGCATT. It is translated as CASSPIHGGTGEGI. The CDR3 in its entirety is CASSPIHGGTGEGIQYF.

This clone was seen at least ten times. The read falls 3 residues short of the CDR3 end, and the missing part is taken from the germline J gene. The rearrangement links TRBV18 to TRBJ2-1; the D gene is possibly TRBD2 (6 bases). Trimming took 1 base from V and 5 from J, leaving 18 bases between them. Germline-derived CDR1 and CDR2 are KGHSH and LQKENI. CDR3 length: 17 amino acids. Partial CDR3 DNA: TGTGCCAGCTCACCACGAGCCCGCCGGGACTTCAACAATGAG. It encodes CASSPRARRDFNNE. In full, the CDR3 reads CASSPRARRDFNNEQFF.

This clone was seen ten or more times. The read finishes 3 residues shy of the CDR3 end, and the germline J gene is used to complete it. The chain is built from TRBV18 and TRBJ1-3, with 8 positions matching TRBD1. From germline, CDR1 is KGHSH and CDR2 LQKENI. This CDR3 region has 14 residues. V shed 3 bases and J 3 bases; nucleotides not matched to a gene: 1. CDR3 sequence reads: CASSPGTGGNTIYF. The DNA read from the CDR3 is TGTGCCAGCTCACCGGGGACAGGTGGAAACACC.

This clone appeared many times. The read stops 3 residues short of the end of the CDR3; the missing end is completed from the germline J gene. The chain employs TRBV5-6 and TRBJ2-4; D is unresolved. Germline lookup yields CDR1 SGHDT and CDR2 YYEEEE. CDR3 size: 13 residues. Between the trimmed V and J ends, which lost 3 bases and 1 base, there was a span of 5 bases. This CDR3 reads CASSSLAKNIQYF. CDR3 DNA (partial): TGTGCCAGCAGCTCTCTGGCCAAAAACATT.

This clone was recorded many times. Read coverage stops 3 residues before the CDR3 terminus; the germline J gene supplies the remainder. This chain joins TRBV5-8 and TRBJ1-4; D may be TRBD1 (5 bases). This CDR3 contains 13 residues. Germline V gene lookup returns CDR1 SGHTS and CDR2 YDEGEE. The sequenced CDR3 bases are TGTGCCAGCAGCGAAACCGATCGGGGGAAA. Translating it yields CASSETDRGK. The whole CDR3 protein reads CASSETDRGKLFF.

This clone showed up many times. The read terminates 3 residues before the CDR3 end, so the remaining end is supplied by the germline J gene. The chain carries TRBV5-1 and TRBJ2-1; 9 positions match TRBD1. Germline V CDR1 and CDR2: SGHRS, YFSETQ. This CDR3 comprises 15 residues. V was pared by 0 bases and J by 7 bases, with 5 bases of the junction left unmatched. The CDR3: CASSLDRGRWNEQFF. The covered CDR3 bases are TGCGCCAGCAGCTTGGACAGGGGGCGTTGGAATGAG.